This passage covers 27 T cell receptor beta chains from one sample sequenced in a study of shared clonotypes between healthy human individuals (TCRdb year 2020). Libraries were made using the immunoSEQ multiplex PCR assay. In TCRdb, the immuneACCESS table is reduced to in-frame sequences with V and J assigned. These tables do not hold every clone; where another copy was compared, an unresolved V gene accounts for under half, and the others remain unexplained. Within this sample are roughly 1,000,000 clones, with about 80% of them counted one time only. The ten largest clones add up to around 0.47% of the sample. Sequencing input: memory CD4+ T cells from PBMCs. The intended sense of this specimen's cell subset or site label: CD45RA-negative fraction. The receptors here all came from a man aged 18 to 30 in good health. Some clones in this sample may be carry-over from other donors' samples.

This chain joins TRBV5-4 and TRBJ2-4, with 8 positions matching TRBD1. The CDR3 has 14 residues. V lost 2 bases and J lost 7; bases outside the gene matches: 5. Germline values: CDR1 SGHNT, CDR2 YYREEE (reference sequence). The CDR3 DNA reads TGTGCCAGCAGCTTTGACAGGGGCCTCAACATTCAGTACTTC. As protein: CASSFDRGLNIQYF.

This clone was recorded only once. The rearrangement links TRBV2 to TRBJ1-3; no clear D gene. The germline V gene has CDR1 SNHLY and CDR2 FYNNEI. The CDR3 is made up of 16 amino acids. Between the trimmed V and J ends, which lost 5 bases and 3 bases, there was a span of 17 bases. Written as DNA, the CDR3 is TGTGCCAGCAGTCCAAGACAACCGGACTATGGAAACACCATATATTTT. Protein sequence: CASSPRQPDYGNTIYF. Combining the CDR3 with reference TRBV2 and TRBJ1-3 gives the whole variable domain EPEVTQTPSHQVTQMGQEVILRCVPISNHLYFYWYRQILGQKVEFLVSFYNNEISEKSEIFDDQFSVERPDGSNFTLKIRSTKLEDSAMYFCASSPRQPDYGNTIYFGEGSWLTVV.

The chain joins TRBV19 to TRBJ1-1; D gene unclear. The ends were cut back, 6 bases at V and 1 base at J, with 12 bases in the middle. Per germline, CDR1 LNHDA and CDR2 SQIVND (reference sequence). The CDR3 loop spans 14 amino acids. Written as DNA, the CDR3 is TGTGCCAGTAGGGATGTACTTAGGAACACTGAAGCTTTCTTT. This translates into CASRDVLRNTEAFF.

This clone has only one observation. CDR3 loop: CASSTSRGEDTQYF. The DNA of the CDR3 is TGTGCCAGTAGTACCTCTAGGGGTGAAGATACGCAGTATTTT. The V gene is TRBV19, the J gene TRBJ2-3, with D possibly TRBD1 on 5 matching bases. The V end was cut by 4 bases, the J end by 5 bases, with 13 bases between. The CDR3 spans 14 residues. The germline CDR1 and CDR2 sequences are LNHDA and SQIVND (reference sequence).

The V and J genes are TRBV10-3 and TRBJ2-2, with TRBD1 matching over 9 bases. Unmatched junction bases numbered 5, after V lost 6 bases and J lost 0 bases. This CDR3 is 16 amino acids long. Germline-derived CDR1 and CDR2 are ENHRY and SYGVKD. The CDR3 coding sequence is TGTGCCATCAGAGACAGGACAGGGGCGAACACCGGGGAGCTGTTTTTT. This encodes CAIRDRTGANTGELFF.

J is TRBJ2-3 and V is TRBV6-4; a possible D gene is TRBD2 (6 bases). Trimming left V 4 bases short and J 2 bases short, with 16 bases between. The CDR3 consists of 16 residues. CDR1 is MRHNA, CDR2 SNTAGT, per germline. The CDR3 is CASSASGLYNTDTQYF. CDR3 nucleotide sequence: TGTGCCAGCAGTGCGTCGGGACTTTACAACACAGATACGCAGTATTTT.

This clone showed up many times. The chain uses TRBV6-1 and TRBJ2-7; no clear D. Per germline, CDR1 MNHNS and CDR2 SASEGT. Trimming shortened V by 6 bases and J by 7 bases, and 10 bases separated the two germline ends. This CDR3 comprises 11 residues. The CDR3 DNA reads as TGTGCCAGCAGGTCTCCTTGGGAGCAGTACTTC. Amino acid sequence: CASRSPWEQYF.

The CDR3 DNA follows: TGTGCCAGCAGTCCCTACGGGACAGGATATGAAAAACTGTTTTTT. Protein product: CASSPYGTGYEKLFF. The chain joins TRBV11-2 to TRBJ1-4, with 8 positions matching TRBD1. The CDR3 is 15 residues long. Germline CDR1 is SGHAT and CDR2 is FQNNGV. V lost 6 bases, J lost 6 bases, and 9 bases stayed unmatched. The full variable domain, in which reference TRBV11-2 and TRBJ1-4 provide the parts outside the CDR3, is EAGVAQSPRYKIIEKRQSVAFWCNPISGHATLYWYQQILGQGPKLLIQFQNNGVVDDSQLPKDRFSAERLKGVDSTLKIQPAKLEDSAVYLCASSPYGTGYEKLFFGSGTQLSVL.

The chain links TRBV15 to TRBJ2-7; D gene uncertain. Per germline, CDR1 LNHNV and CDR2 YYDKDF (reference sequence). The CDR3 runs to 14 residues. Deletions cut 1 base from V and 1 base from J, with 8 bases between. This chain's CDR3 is CATSRADGSYEQYF. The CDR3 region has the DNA TGTGCCACCAGCAGAGCAGATGGATCCTACGAGCAGTACTTC.

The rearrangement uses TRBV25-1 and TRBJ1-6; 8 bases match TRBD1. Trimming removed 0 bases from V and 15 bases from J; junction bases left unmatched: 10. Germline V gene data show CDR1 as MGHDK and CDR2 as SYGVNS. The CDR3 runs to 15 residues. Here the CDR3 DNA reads TGTGCCAGCAGTGAATATTCCGGGACAGGCCGGCACCTCCACTTT. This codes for CASSEYSGTGRHLHF.

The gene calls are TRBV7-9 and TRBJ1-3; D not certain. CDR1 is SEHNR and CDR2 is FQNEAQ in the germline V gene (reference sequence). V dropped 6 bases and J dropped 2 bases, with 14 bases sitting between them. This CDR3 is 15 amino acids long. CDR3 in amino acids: CASSSEWGTGNTIYF. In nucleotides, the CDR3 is TGTGCCAGCAGTTCGGAGTGGGGAACTGGAAACACCATATATTTT.

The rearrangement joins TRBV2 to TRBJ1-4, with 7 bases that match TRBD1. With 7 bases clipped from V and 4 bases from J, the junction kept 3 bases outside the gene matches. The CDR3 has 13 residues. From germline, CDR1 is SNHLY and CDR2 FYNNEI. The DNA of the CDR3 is TGTGCCAGCACGGGACAGAGTAATGAAAAACTGTTTTTT. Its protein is CASTGQSNEKLFF.

The CDR3: CATSVGQGAGGNTIYF. CDR3 DNA sequence: TGTGCCACCAGCGTCGGACAGGGGGCGGGCGGAAACACCATATATTTT. The chain carries TRBV15 and TRBJ1-3; 11 bases are a match to TRBD1. Germline CDR1 and CDR2: LNHNV and YYDKDF (reference sequence). The CDR3 loop spans 16 amino acids. The V gene end was trimmed by 5 bases and the J gene end by 4 bases; junction bases not matched to a gene: 7.

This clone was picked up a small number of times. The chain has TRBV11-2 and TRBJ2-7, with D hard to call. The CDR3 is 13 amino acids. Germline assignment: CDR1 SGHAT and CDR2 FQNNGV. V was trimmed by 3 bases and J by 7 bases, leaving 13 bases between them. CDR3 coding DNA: TGTGCCAGCAGCTTTGCCGCAGCCGGGGAGCAGTACTTC. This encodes CASSFAAAGEQYF. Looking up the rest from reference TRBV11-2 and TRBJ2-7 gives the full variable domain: EAGVAQSPRYKIIEKRQSVAFWCNPISGHATLYWYQQILGQGPKLLIQFQNNGVVDDSQLPKDRFSAERLKGVDSTLKIQPAKLEDSAVYLCASSFAAAGEQYFGPGTRLTVT.

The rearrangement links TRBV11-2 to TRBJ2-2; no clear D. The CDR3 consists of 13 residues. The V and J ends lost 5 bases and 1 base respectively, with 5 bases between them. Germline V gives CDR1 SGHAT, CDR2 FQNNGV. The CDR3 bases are TGTGCCAGCAGCCAAGGGAACACCGGGGAGCTGTTTTTT. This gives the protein CASSQGNTGELFF.

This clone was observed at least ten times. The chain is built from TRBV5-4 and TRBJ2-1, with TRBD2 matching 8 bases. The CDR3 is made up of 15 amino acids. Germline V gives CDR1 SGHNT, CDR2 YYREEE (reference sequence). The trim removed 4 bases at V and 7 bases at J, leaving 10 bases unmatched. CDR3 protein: CASSRMLAGTNEQFF. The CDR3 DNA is TGTGCCAGCAGCCGTATGTTAGCGGGGACAAATGAGCAGTTCTTC.

CDR3 DNA sequence: TGTGCCAGTAAGACCGCAAGCAATCAGCCCCAGCATTTT. This translates into CASKTASNQPQHF. The rearrangement links TRBV28 to TRBJ1-5; unclear D gene. With 9 bases removed from V and 1 base from J, the gap between germline ends came to 10 bases. Germline CDR1 and CDR2: MDHEN and SYDVKM. The CDR3 is 13 residues long.

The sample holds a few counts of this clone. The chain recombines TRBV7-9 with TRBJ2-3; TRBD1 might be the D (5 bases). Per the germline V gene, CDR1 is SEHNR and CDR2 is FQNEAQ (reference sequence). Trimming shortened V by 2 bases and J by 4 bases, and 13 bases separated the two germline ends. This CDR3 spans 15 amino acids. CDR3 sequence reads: CASSLPQGHADTQYF. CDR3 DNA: TGTGCCAGCAGCTTACCCCAGGGTCACGCAGATACGCAGTATTTT.

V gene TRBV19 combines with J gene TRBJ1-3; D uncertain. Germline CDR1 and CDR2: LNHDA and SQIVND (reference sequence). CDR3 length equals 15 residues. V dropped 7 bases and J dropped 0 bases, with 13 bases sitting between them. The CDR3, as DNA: TGTGCCAGTACCCCGCTGAGACCCTCTGGAAACACCATATATTTT. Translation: CASTPLRPSGNTIYF.

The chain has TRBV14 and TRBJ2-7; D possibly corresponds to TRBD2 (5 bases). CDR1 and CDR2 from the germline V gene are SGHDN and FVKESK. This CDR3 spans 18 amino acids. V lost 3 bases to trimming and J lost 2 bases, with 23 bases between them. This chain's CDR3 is CASSHPPGWRVQAYEQYF. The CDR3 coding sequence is TGTGCCAGCAGCCATCCTCCCGGGTGGCGGGTCCAAGCCTACGAGCAGTACTTC.

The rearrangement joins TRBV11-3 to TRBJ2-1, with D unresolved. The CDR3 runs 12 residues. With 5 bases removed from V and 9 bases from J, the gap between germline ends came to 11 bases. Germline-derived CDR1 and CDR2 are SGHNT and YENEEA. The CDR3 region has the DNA TGTGCCAGCAGCCGAGATTTGGGTGAGCAGTTCTTC. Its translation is CASSRDLGEQFF.

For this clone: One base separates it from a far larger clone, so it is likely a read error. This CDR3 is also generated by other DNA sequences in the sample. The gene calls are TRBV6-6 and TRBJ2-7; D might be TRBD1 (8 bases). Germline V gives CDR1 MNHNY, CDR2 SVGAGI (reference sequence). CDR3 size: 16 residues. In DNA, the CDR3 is TGTGCCAGCAGCGACAGCGGGGCAGGGGGCCCCCACGAGCAGTACTTT. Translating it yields CASSDSGAGGPHEQYF.

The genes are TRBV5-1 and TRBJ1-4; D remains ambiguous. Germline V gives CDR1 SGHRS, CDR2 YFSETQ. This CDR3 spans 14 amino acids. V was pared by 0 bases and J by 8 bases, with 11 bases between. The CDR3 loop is CASSLGERVEKLFF. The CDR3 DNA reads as TGCGCCAGCAGCTTGGGGGAGCGGGTAGAAAAACTGTTTTTT.

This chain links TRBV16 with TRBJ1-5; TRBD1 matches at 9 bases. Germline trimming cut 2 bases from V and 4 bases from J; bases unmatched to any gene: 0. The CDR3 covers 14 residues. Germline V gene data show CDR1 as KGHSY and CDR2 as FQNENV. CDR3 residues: CASSQGTGNQPQHF. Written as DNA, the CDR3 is TGTGCCAGCAGCCAAGGGACAGGGAATCAGCCCCAGCATTTT.

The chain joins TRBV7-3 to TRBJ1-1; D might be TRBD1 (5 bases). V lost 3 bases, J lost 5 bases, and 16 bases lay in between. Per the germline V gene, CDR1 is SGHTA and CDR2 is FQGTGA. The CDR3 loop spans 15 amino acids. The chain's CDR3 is CASSFQPGLSTEAFF. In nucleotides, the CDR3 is TGTGCCAGCAGCTTCCAACCGGGACTGAGTACTGAAGCTTTCTTT.

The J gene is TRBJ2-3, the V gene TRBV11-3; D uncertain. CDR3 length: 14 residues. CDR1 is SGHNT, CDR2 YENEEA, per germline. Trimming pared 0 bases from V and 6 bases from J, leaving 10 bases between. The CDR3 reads CASSLEATEDTQYF. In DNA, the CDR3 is TGTGCCAGCAGCTTAGAAGCTACTGAGGATACGCAGTATTTT.

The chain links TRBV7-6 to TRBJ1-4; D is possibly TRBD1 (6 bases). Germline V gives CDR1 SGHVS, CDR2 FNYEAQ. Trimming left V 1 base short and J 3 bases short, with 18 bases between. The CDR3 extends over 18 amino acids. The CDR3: CASSLGPLSGAANEKLFF. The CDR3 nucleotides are TGTGCCAGCAGCTTAGGGCCCCTATCGGGGGCGGCTAATGAAAAACTGTTTTTT. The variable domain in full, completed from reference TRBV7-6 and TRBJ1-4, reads GAGVSQSPRYKVTKRGQDVALRCDPISGHVSLYWYRQALGQGPEFLTYFNYEAQQDKSGLPNDRFSAERPEGSISTLTIQRTEQRDSAMYRCASSLGPLSGAANEKLFFGSGTQLSVL.